One sample yielded the 21 T cell receptor beta chains listed below, sequenced in a study of blood T cell repertoires in COVID-19. Profiling relied on immunoSEQ multiplex PCR, and the TCRdb table lists in-frame clones only, not all of them. In the table there are under 130,000 clones, under 75% of which are singletons. The sample taken for sequencing was peripheral blood. The receptors were sampled from a man older than 75 with acute or convalescent COVID-19.

This clone has just a few counts. V is TRBV7-9 and J is TRBJ2-1; 7 nucleotides line up with TRBD2. The CDR3 sequence is 15 residues long. Trimming at V came to 5 bases and at J to 0 bases, leaving 4 bases not matched to a gene. The germline gives CDR1 SEHNR, CDR2 FQNEAQ (reference sequence). Here the CDR3 reads CASSRSGASYNEQFF. The CDR3 DNA is TGTGCCAGCAGCCGGAGCGGGGCCTCCTACAATGAGCAGTTCTTC.

The chain joins TRBV7-2 to TRBJ2-5; D is undetermined. Trimming removed 8 bases from V and 4 bases from J, with 8 bases in between. The length of the CDR3 is 11 residues. Germline CDR1 and CDR2: SGHTA and FQGNSA. DNA for the CDR3: TGTGCCAGCCAAGCGCGAGAGACCCAGTACTTC. Protein: CASQARETQYF.

The J gene is TRBJ1-3, the V gene TRBV28, with a weak D call TRBD1 (6 bases). The CDR3 extends over 14 amino acids. Germline V CDR1 and CDR2: MDHEN, SYDVKM. Trimming removed 8 bases from V and 4 bases from J, with 15 bases in between. CDR3 sequence reads: CASGSTGTGNTIYF. Written as DNA, the CDR3 is TGTGCCAGCGGCTCCACAGGGACCGGAAACACCATATATTTT.

This chain joins TRBV10-1 and TRBJ2-1; tentatively, D is TRBD2 (5 bases). Germline V CDR1 and CDR2: WNHNN, SYGVQD (reference sequence). The CDR3 runs to 14 residues. Trimming stripped 2 bases from V and 8 bases from J, with 13 bases between. CDR3 nucleotides: TGCGCCAGCAGTGAGGGAGGACGGGTCCATGAGCAGTTCTTC. Translated, it gives CASSEGGRVHEQFF.

The chain recombines TRBV12-3 or TRBV12-4 with TRBJ2-7; tentatively, D is TRBD2 (5 bases). V was shortened by 3 bases and J by 6 bases, with 12 bases between the two germline ends. The CDR3 spans 13 residues. As DNA, the CDR3 is TGTGCCAGCAGTTTTATGAGGGAGTCCGAGCAGTACTTC. It specifies CASSFMRESEQYF.

The table lists this clone with a count of one. The CDR3 reads CASSFLQGVEQFF. For the CDR3, the DNA is TGTGCCAGCAGTTTCTTACAGGGGGTTGAGCAGTTCTTC. V gene TRBV12-3 or TRBV12-4 combines with J gene TRBJ2-1; 8 nucleotides agree with TRBD1. The CDR3 length is 13 residues. Germline trimming cut 3 bases from V and 9 bases from J; bases unmatched to any gene: 4.

The rearrangement uses TRBV7-9 and TRBJ2-6; tentatively, D is TRBD1 (6 bases). CDR1 and CDR2 from the germline V gene are SEHNR and FQNEAQ (reference sequence). The CDR3 extends over 18 amino acids. V was cut by 4 bases and J by 0 bases, with 16 bases left in between. CDR3 loop: CASSSYGTPSSGANVLTF. CDR3 coding DNA: TGTGCCAGCAGCTCTTACGGGACACCCAGCTCTGGGGCCAACGTCCTGACTTTC. The complete variable domain, with remaining parts taken from reference TRBV7-9 and TRBJ2-6, reads DTGVSQNPRHKITKRGQNVTFRCDPISEHNRLYWYRQTLGQGPEFLTYFQNEAQLEKSRLLSDRFSAERPKGSFSTLEIQRTEQGDSAMYLCASSSYGTPSSGANVLTFGAGSRLTVL.

This clone appeared many times. V is TRBV27 and J is TRBJ1-2, with D maybe TRBD1 (5 bases). The ends were cut back, 6 bases at V and 4 bases at J, with 12 bases in the middle. The CDR3 consists of 13 residues. Germline loops: CDR1 MNHEY, CDR2 SMNVEV (reference sequence). CDR3 nucleotide sequence: TGTGCCAGCAGCCTGGGGCAGGGCTATGGCTACACCTTC. It yields the protein CASSLGQGYGYTF.

The V call is TRBV23-1, the J call TRBJ2-1, with D possibly being TRBD1 (5 bases). TRBV23-1 carries the ORF label, with uncertain function. V lost 3 bases, J lost 8 bases, and 17 bases lay in between. This CDR3 spans 15 amino acids. The CDR3 sequence: CASSHWKKGYYEQFF. In nucleotides, the CDR3 is TGCGCCAGCAGTCACTGGAAAAAGGGGTACTATGAGCAGTTCTTC.

V usage is TRBV5-4 and J usage is TRBJ1-1; 9 bases map to TRBD1. The CDR3 runs to 15 residues. Unmatched junction bases numbered 8, after V lost 4 bases and J lost 4 bases. CDR1 is SGHNT, CDR2 YYREEE, per germline (reference sequence). The CDR3 here is CASSRDRVRSTEAFF. The CDR3 nucleotides are TGTGCCAGCAGCCGGGACAGGGTAAGGAGCACTGAAGCTTTCTTT.

V usage is TRBV5-1 and J usage is TRBJ2-7; tentative D call: TRBD2 (6 bases). From germline, CDR1 is SGHRS and CDR2 YFSETQ. CDR3 length: 13 amino acids. Trimming removed 2 bases from V and 6 bases from J, with 12 bases in between. The CDR3: CASSFQEGLEQYF. Written as DNA, the CDR3 is TGCGCCAGCAGCTTCCAGGAGGGCCTCGAGCAGTACTTC.

A few counts support this clone. The rearrangement links TRBV5-1 to TRBJ2-7; D may be TRBD2 (6 bases). The CDR3 length is 13 residues. V lost 7 bases and J lost 3, with 14 bases in between. Germline CDR1 is SGHRS and CDR2 is YFSETQ. CDR3 DNA sequence: TGCGCCAGCCGCCGGGAGACGGGCTACGAGCAGTACTTC. Its translation is CASRRETGYEQYF.

The genes are TRBV19 and TRBJ2-1; 7 nucleotides agree with TRBD2. With V trimmed by 3 bases and J by 4 bases, 9 bases remained unmatched. Per the germline V gene, CDR1 is LNHDA and CDR2 is SQIVND (reference sequence). The CDR3 contains 16 residues. The CDR3 protein is CASSMKQRGRYNEQFF. The CDR3, as DNA: TGTGCCAGTAGTATGAAGCAGCGGGGACGTTACAATGAGCAGTTCTTC.

This clone occurred once. The chain employs TRBV20-1 and TRBJ2-4; D not certain. The CDR3 spans 11 residues. V was shortened by 7 bases and J by 0 bases, with 4 bases between the two germline ends. Germline V lookup: CDR1 DFQATT, CDR2 SNEGSKA (reference sequence). DNA for the CDR3: TGCAGTGGCGAAGCCAAAAACATTCAGTACTTC. The encoded protein is CSGEAKNIQYF.

J is TRBJ2-2 and V is TRBV15; a weak D match, TRBD1 (6 bases). The V end was cut by 0 bases, the J end by 1 base, with 6 bases between. Germline values: CDR1 LNHNV, CDR2 YYDKDF (reference sequence). The CDR3 extends over 15 amino acids. The CDR3 DNA is TGTGCCACCAGCAGAGACAGGGGGAACACCGGGGAGCTGTTTTTT. It codes for CATSRDRGNTGELFF.

V and J are TRBV19 and TRBJ2-7; no reliable D call. The V gene's germline CDR1 is LNHDA and CDR2 SQIVND (reference sequence). The CDR3 covers 12 residues. V lost 6 bases, J lost 7 bases, and 13 bases lay in between. This CDR3 is CASRSVRWEQYF. CDR3 in DNA: TGTGCCAGTAGAAGCGTACGATGGGAGCAGTACTTC.

This rearrangement joins TRBV28 to TRBJ1-5, with unresolved D. The germline V and J ends were trimmed by 3 bases and 2 bases, with 2 bases remaining between them. The CDR3 runs 12 residues. Germline V lookup: CDR1 MDHEN, CDR2 SYDVKM. CDR3 sequence reads: CASSFGNQPQHF. For the CDR3, the DNA is TGTGCCAGCAGTTTCGGCAATCAGCCCCAGCATTTT.

In this sample, this clone turned up many times. The chain uses TRBV12-3 or TRBV12-4 and TRBJ1-1; a weak D match, TRBD1 (6 bases). The CDR3 totals 13 residues. V was cut by 5 bases and J by 1 base, with 8 bases left in between. The CDR3 bases are TGTGCCAGCAGTGTGGACAGGAACACTGAAGCTTTCTTT. The encoded protein is CASSVDRNTEAFF.

The CDR3 DNA sequence: TGTGCCACCAGCAGAGATCAGGGTTGGTCAGGGAATGGCTACACCTTC. Its translation is CATSRDQGWSGNGYTF. The gene calls are TRBV15 and TRBJ1-2, with a weak D call TRBD1 (5 bases). The CDR3 loop spans 16 amino acids. V lost 0 bases and J 6 bases, leaving 17 bases between the germline ends. Germline CDR1 and CDR2: LNHNV and YYDKDF (reference sequence).

Only a few counts were recorded for this clone. V is TRBV7-2 and J is TRBJ2-7; D remains unclear. Germline CDR1 reads SGHTA; CDR2 reads FQGNSA. The V gene lost 0 bases and the J gene lost 3 bases, with 9 bases spanning the gap. CDR3 length: 14 amino acids. CDR3 in DNA: TGTGCCAGCAGCTTAGCAATGGCCAACTACGAGCAGTACTTC. Its protein is CASSLAMANYEQYF.

This chain links TRBV6-5 with TRBJ2-3, with TRBD2 matching over 8 bases. Per germline, CDR1 MNHEY and CDR2 SVGAGI. Trimming cost V 5 bases and J 4 bases; bases outside gene matches: 8. The CDR3 is 15 residues long. The CDR3 DNA is TGTGCCAGCAGTATCGGGACTAGGGACTCAGATACGCAGTATTTT. Amino acid sequence: CASSIGTRDSDTQYF.